This T cell receptor (beta chain) was retrieved from a study of metastatic and nonmetastatic thyroid tumors. Study in general: Patients with malignant and benign thyroid disease provided blood and tumor or nodule tissue, whose repertoires were compared. Study-wide results and limits: As reported, TCR beta diversity in blood and tumor was significantly higher in malignant thyroid tumors than in benign nodules.

By share, this clone counts as medium-sized. What it binds is not known. With 2 bases clipped from V and 4 bases from J, the junction kept 7 bases outside the gene matches. This CDR3 is 15 amino acids long. The V gene's germline CDR1 is GTSNPN and CDR2 SVGIG (reference sequence). TCRdb reassembled clones from the PCR reads with MiXCR. The table includes 20,000 to 25,000 clones, around 19% detected once. Patients underwent thyroid surgery, and none had received any treatment before it. The sequencing sample was made of blood. The receptor was derived from a male donor with papillary thyroid cancer or a benign thyroid nodule (not recorded which). Some clones in this sample may be carry-over from other donors' samples. This chain uses TRBV30 with TRBJ1-4, with 7 bases aligning to TRBD1. CDR3: CAWSSVGTVNEKLFF. Here the CDR3 DNA reads TGTGCCTGGAGTAGCGTCGGGACAGTTAATGAAAAACTGTTTTTT.